This T cell receptor (beta chain) was retrieved from a study of blood T cell repertoires in COVID-19. Exposed participants came across a COVID-19 case within 2 weeks before study entry. Sequencing was performed with immunoSEQ multiplex PCR; in TCRdb, only in-frame clones are kept and a portion is missing. This sample has a few hundred thousand clones; 90% occur once, and the top ten carry over 12%. Trimming removed 6 bases from V and 5 bases from J, with 14 bases in between. Germline lookup yields CDR1 SGHTA and CDR2 FQGNSA. The CDR3 loop spans 13 amino acids. This TCR came from a man under 40 who had been exposed to COVID-19. The specimen sequenced was PBMCs or T cells enriched from blood (not recorded which). The chain recombines TRBV7-2 with TRBJ2-7; D unresolved. The DNA of the CDR3 is TGTGCCAGCAGTCGGTTCCTATCCCACGAGCAGTACTTC. Amino acids: CASSRFLSHEQYF.